These T cell receptor beta chains were read from a single sample in a study of blood T cells in healthy people across ages. One entry per CDR3 protein results from TCRdb running MiXCR on the 5' RACE reads. The data show hundreds of thousands of distinct CDR3 sequences, approximately 49% seen once. Sequencing input: blood. The origin of the receptors is a man between 25 and 39 years old in good health. The CDR3 runs from the conserved cysteine through the conserved F or W. D genes are given only for firm matches. A row's size may be missing; if present it is once, few, many or a size class.

D gene	J gene	clone size	V gene	CDR3 length	CDR3 DNA	CDR3 protein
-	TRBJ2-1	-	TRBV7-9	11	TGTGCCAGCAACCATGCCTATGAGCAGTTCTTC	CASNHAYEQFF
TRBD1	TRBJ2-7	-	TRBV3-1	16	TGTGCCAGCAGCTCGCAGAAGGGACAGGGGGTAGGCGAGCAGTACTTC	CASSSQKGQGVGEQYF
-	TRBJ2-6	few	TRBV9	17	TGTGCCAGCAGCGTAGATAGGCGGGGCTCTGGGGCCAACGTCCTGACTTTC	CASSVDRRGSGANVLTF
-	TRBJ1-1	-	TRBV3-1	15	TGTGCCAGCAGCCCAATGGGGGTGGAGAACACTGAAGCTTTCTTT	CASSPMGVENTEAFF
-	TRBJ2-7	-	TRBV5-1	15	TGCGCCAGCAGCTTGGATGGCAGGGGGGTGTTCGAGCAGTACTTC	CASSLDGRGVFEQYF
-	TRBJ2-7	few	TRBV20-1	14	TGCAGTGCTTTTGGAGACACGCGGCTGTACGAGCAGTACTTC	CSAFGDTRLYEQYF
-	TRBJ2-7	-	TRBV10-3	12	TGTGCCATCAGTGTACAGGGTTACGAGCAGTACTTC	CAISVQGYEQYF
-	TRBJ2-7	-	TRBV24-1	11	TGTGCCACCAGTTCCGGGCACGGGCAGTACTTC	CATSSGHGQYF
TRBD2	TRBJ2-7	-	TRBV3-1	16	TGTGCCAGCAGCCAAGATGGGAGCGGGGGGGCCCGCGAGCAGTACTTC	CASSQDGSGGAREQYF
-	TRBJ2-1	many	TRBV16	11	TGTGCCAGCAGCGTCGACAATGAGCAGTTCTTC	CASSVDNEQFF
TRBD2	TRBJ2-7	few	TRBV10-3	15	TGTGCCATCAGTGAGTCGCGGGGGGGTTTCGACGAGCAGTACTTC	CAISESRGGFDEQYF
-	TRBJ2-3	-	TRBV6-5	17	TGTGCCAGCAGTTACTCCGGCCGCCGGGGTAGCACAGATACGCAGTATTTT	CASSYSGRRGSTDTQYF
-	TRBJ2-3	many	TRBV10-3	14	TGTGCCATCAGTGAGTCGTTGGCAAAGGATACGCAGTATTTT	CAISESLAKDTQYF
TRBD2	TRBJ2-7	few	TRBV4-2	17	TGTGCCAGCAGCCAAGAGGTCAGACTAGCTTCCTCCTACGAGCAGTACTTC	CASSQEVRLASSYEQYF
-	TRBJ1-4	-	TRBV20-1	14	TGCAGTGTCTACCAGGACAGTAGAAATGAAAAACTGTTTTTT	CSVYQDSRNEKLFF
TRBD2	TRBJ2-7	-	TRBV6-1	15	TGTGCCAGCAGTGAGACAACTAGCGTACTCTACGAGCAGTACTTC	CASSETTSVLYEQYF
TRBD2	TRBJ2-3	few	TRBV4-2	15	TGTGCCAGCAGCCAAGAGACTAGCGTGGCAGATACGCAGTATTTT	CASSQETSVADTQYF
-	TRBJ2-3	-	TRBV10-3	16	TGTGCCATCAGTAGCCCCAGGGAGACGAGCACAGATACGCAGTATTTT	CAISSPRETSTDTQYF
-	TRBJ2-7	-	TRBV2	13	TGTGCCAGCAGCGACCTTCTGCGAGGCGAGCAGTACTTC	CASSDLLRGEQYF
TRBD2	TRBJ2-5	-	TRBV6-2/TRBV6-3	16	TGTGCCAGTAACCTGGTAGCGGGGGTCCCGGAGGAGACCCAGTACTTC	CASNLVAGVPEETQYF
-	TRBJ1-6	-	TRBV28	12	TGTGCCAGCAGTTTCCGAGGAGGACCCCTCCACTTT	CASSFRGGPLHF
-	TRBJ2-4	-	TRBV5-6	14	TGTGCCAGCAGCCAAAGAGACATACCAAACATTCAGTACTTC	CASSQRDIPNIQYF
-	TRBJ2-3	few	TRBV13	13	TGTGCCAGCAGCTTAAGTTGGGAGGATACGCAGTATTTT	CASSLSWEDTQYF
-	TRBJ2-7	many	TRBV4-2	15	TGTGCCAGCAGCCAAGTTCAGACAGGAGGCTACGAGCAGTACTTC	CASSQVQTGGYEQYF
-	TRBJ2-7	few	TRBV6-5	15	TGTGCCAGCAGTTACTCGGCGGGGGCTACCTACGAGCAGTACTTC	CASSYSAGATYEQYF
TRBD1	TRBJ2-3	once	TRBV15	14	TGTGCCACCAGCAGACGACAGGGTGCAGATACGCAGTATTTT	CATSRRQGADTQYF
-	TRBJ1-5	-	TRBV20-1	13	TGCAGTGCTAGAGATGGAGGGGTCCAGCCCCAGCATTTT	CSARDGGVQPQHF
TRBD1	TRBJ1-2	-	TRBV4-2	17	TGTGCCAGCAGTCAAACCCGAGGACAGGGGATTAACTATGGCTACACCTTC	CASSQTRGQGINYGYTF
-	TRBJ1-6	-	TRBV27	17	TGTGCCAGCAGTCCCCGACGTGATAGCTCCTATAATTCACCCCTCCACTTT	CASSPRRDSSYNSPLHF
TRBD1	TRBJ1-2	many	TRBV27	14	TGTGCCAGCAGTTTAGAGGGACAGGGGGCTGGCTACACCTTC	CASSLEGQGAGYTF
TRBD1	TRBJ1-1	-	TRBV5-4	16	TGTGCCAGCAGCTCGGGACAGGGGCGCATGAACACTGAAGCTTTCTTT	CASSSGQGRMNTEAFF
-	TRBJ2-1	few	TRBV7-2	13	TGTGCCAGCAGCTTATGGGGCGGTGATGAGCAGTTCTTC	CASSLWGGDEQFF
TRBD2	TRBJ2-7	few	TRBV20-1	12	TGCAGGGTAGCGGGGGGGGCCGGGGAGCAGTACTTC	CRVAGGAGEQYF
-	TRBJ1-2	-	TRBV5-1	13	TGCGCCAGCAGCTTGCGCAGGGGAGATGGCTACACCTTC	CASSLRRGDGYTF
-	TRBJ1-2	-	TRBV28	13	TGTGCCAGCACCCCAGGCGGGGTGGGGGGCTACACCTTC	CASTPGGVGGYTF
-	TRBJ2-5	few	TRBV3-1	15	TGTGCCAGCAGCCAAGATACTCGACGGCGGTTGACCCAGTACTTC	CASSQDTRRRLTQYF
-	TRBJ2-7	few	TRBV20-1	13	TGCAGTGCTAGGCGGGACAACACCTACGAGCAGTACTTC	CSARRDNTYEQYF
-	TRBJ1-6	many	TRBV27	19	TGTGCCAGCAGCTCCACCACGGGAGGCCTCAGCTCCTATAATTCACCCCTCCACTTT	CASSSTTGGLSSYNSPLHF
-	TRBJ2-3	-	TRBV6-5	14	TGTGCCAGCAGTGTCTTTAGGGGGGCAGATACGCAGTATTTT	CASSVFRGADTQYF
-	TRBJ2-1	-	TRBV4-2	15	TGTGCCAGCAGCCAAGGGGGAGCCGGTTACAATGAGCAGTTCTTC	CASSQGGAGYNEQFF
-	TRBJ2-5	few	TRBV4-1	13	TGCGCCAGCAGCCAAGGAGGGGTCCAGACCCAGTACTTC	CASSQGGVQTQYF
-	TRBJ1-2	-	TRBV6-1	16	TGTGCCAGCAGCCCGATAGGGGGGTCTCCTAACTATGGCTACACCTTC	CASSPIGGSPNYGYTF
-	TRBJ1-2	-	TRBV28	11	TGTGCCAGCAGCGGAGGACTGTCATGCACCTTC	CASSGGLSCTF
-	TRBJ1-4	-	TRBV15	13	TGTGCCACCAGCAGAGAGGTTTGGGAAAAACTGTTTTTT	CATSREVWEKLFF
-	TRBJ2-7	few	TRBV7-8	12	TGTGCCAGCATCAACCAGGGCTACGAGCAGTACTTC	CASINQGYEQYF
-	TRBJ1-5	-	TRBV20-1	14	TGCAGTGGCTTCGACAGCCTGACCAATCAACCCCAGCATTTT	CSGFDSLTNQPQHF
-	TRBJ2-4	-	TRBV7-2	12	TGTGCCAGCAGCCCTTCCCCCAACATTCAGTACTTC	CASSPSPNIQYF
TRBD1	TRBJ2-7	-	TRBV4-2	17	TGTGCCAGCAGCCAAGATGCACGACCGGGACAGGGCTACGAGCAGTACTTC	CASSQDARPGQGYEQYF
-	TRBJ2-3	-	TRBV5-1	15	TGCGCCAGCAGCTTTGGGACGGGGGACGGGGATACGCAGTATTTT	CASSFGTGDGDTQYF
-	TRBJ1-2	few	TRBV5-1	13	TGCGCCAGCAACCAGGAGGGTAACTATGGCTACACCTTC	CASNQEGNYGYTF
TRBD2	TRBJ2-3	once	TRBV3-1	17	TGTGCCAGCAGCCCGGGGACTAGCGGGGGGGCCAAAGATACGCAGTATTTT	CASSPGTSGGAKDTQYF